These T cell receptor beta chains were read from a single sample in a study of identical twins. TCRdb re-derived calls from the 5' RACE reads in MiXCR, one entry per CDR3 protein. The sample has about 470,000 distinct CDR3 sequences; approximately 24% are singletons. The same data also went into a second study, on T cells expressing NK-cell markers.

Specimen: CD4+ T cells sorted from blood. All receptors derive from a woman in her late teens or twenties in good health. Each CDR3 is given with its conserved first and last residue. Each record gives: D gene, J gene, V gene, clone size, CDR3 protein, CDR3 DNA. The D gene is left open where the match is weak. Size is stated for part of the rows, as once, few or many counts, or as a class when the clone is expanded.

d_gene: -; j_gene: TRBJ1-1; v_gene: TRBV3-1; abundance: few; CDR3aa: CASSRVGKDTEAFF; CDR3nt: TGTGCCAGCAGCCGTGTAGGGAAAGACACTGAAGCTTTCTTT
d_gene: TRBD1; j_gene: TRBJ2-1; v_gene: TRBV15; abundance: -; CDR3aa: CATTQGVARSSYNEQFF; CDR3nt: TGTGCCACCACCCAGGGGGTAGCACGGTCTTCCTACAATGAGCAGTTCTTC
d_gene: TRBD2; j_gene: TRBJ2-1; v_gene: TRBV7-2; abundance: -; CDR3aa: CASSSGLAYYNEQFF; CDR3nt: TGTGCCAGCAGCTCGGGACTAGCGTATTACAATGAGCAGTTCTTC
d_gene: -; j_gene: TRBJ1-2; v_gene: TRBV29-1; abundance: -; CDR3aa: CSVDSTGGGYTF; CDR3nt: TGCAGCGTTGATAGTACAGGAGGTGGCTACACCTTC
d_gene: -; j_gene: TRBJ2-7; v_gene: TRBV10-3; abundance: -; CDR3aa: CATTGRLHEQYF; CDR3nt: TGTGCCACCACGGGACGCCTACACGAGCAGTACTTC
d_gene: -; j_gene: TRBJ1-1; v_gene: TRBV5-5; abundance: -; CDR3aa: CASSSRAWYDTEAFF; CDR3nt: TGTGCCAGCAGTTCCCGGGCGTGGTACGACACTGAAGCTTTCTTT
d_gene: TRBD2; j_gene: TRBJ2-3; v_gene: TRBV5-1; abundance: few; CDR3aa: CASIARGDRRGDTQYF; CDR3nt: TGCGCCAGCATAGCGCGGGGGGACCGACGGGGAGATACGCAGTATTTT
d_gene: TRBD2; j_gene: TRBJ2-7; v_gene: TRBV6-1; abundance: -; CDR3aa: CASSPLGGGAYEQYF; CDR3nt: TGTGCCAGCAGCCCCCTCGGGGGGGGGGCTTACGAGCAGTACTTC
d_gene: TRBD2; j_gene: TRBJ2-1; v_gene: TRBV7-9; abundance: -; CDR3aa: CASSLPAGVDQFF; CDR3nt: TGTGCCAGCAGCTTACCAGCGGGGGTTGACCAGTTCTTC
d_gene: -; j_gene: TRBJ2-1; v_gene: TRBV6-6; abundance: few; CDR3aa: CASNTQGRNEQFF; CDR3nt: TGTGCCAGCAATACACAGGGGAGGAATGAGCAGTTCTTC
d_gene: TRBD1; j_gene: TRBJ2-5; v_gene: TRBV18; abundance: -; CDR3aa: CASSPGTVGETQYF; CDR3nt: TGTGCCAGCTCGCCCGGGACAGTAGGCGAGACCCAGTACTTC
d_gene: -; j_gene: TRBJ2-2; v_gene: TRBV3-1; abundance: many; CDR3aa: CASSQDLRNTGELFF; CDR3nt: TGTGCCAGCAGCCAAGATCTACGGAACACCGGGGAGCTGTTTTTT
d_gene: -; j_gene: TRBJ2-6; v_gene: TRBV10-3; abundance: many; CDR3aa: CAISGGVTDSGANVLTF; CDR3nt: TGTGCCATCAGTGGGGGGGTTACTGACTCTGGGGCCAACGTCCTGACTTTC
d_gene: -; j_gene: TRBJ1-4; v_gene: TRBV5-1; abundance: few; CDR3aa: CASSLVAGGEKLFF; CDR3nt: TGCGCCAGCAGCTTGGTTGCAGGAGGCGAAAAACTGTTTTTT
d_gene: -; j_gene: TRBJ2-2; v_gene: TRBV7-9; abundance: -; CDR3aa: CASSLGSNGELFF; CDR3nt: TGTGCCAGCAGCCTTGGGTCCAACGGGGAGCTGTTTTTT
d_gene: -; j_gene: TRBJ2-2; v_gene: TRBV10-1; abundance: few; CDR3aa: CASSYNRDTGELFF; CDR3nt: TGCGCCAGCAGTTACAACAGGGACACCGGGGAGCTGTTTTTT
d_gene: -; j_gene: TRBJ2-5; v_gene: TRBV7-2; abundance: -; CDR3aa: CASNLWGAGQRETQYF; CDR3nt: TGTGCCAGCAACCTCTGGGGGGCAGGACAAAGGGAGACCCAGTACTTC
d_gene: -; j_gene: TRBJ1-2; v_gene: TRBV11-2; abundance: -; CDR3aa: CASSSTPSTSNYGYTF; CDR3nt: TGTGCCAGCAGCTCCACCCCCAGTACCTCAAACTATGGCTACACCTTC
d_gene: TRBD2; j_gene: TRBJ2-7; v_gene: TRBV6-5; abundance: few; CDR3aa: CASSFERGAYEQYF; CDR3nt: TGTGCCAGCAGTTTTGAGCGGGGGGCCTACGAGCAGTACTTC
d_gene: -; j_gene: TRBJ2-1; v_gene: TRBV5-1; abundance: -; CDR3aa: CASSVDYGGYNEQFF; CDR3nt: TGCGCCAGCAGCGTGGACTATGGCGGCTACAATGAGCAGTTCTTC
d_gene: -; j_gene: TRBJ1-6; v_gene: TRBV12-3/TRBV12-4; abundance: once; CDR3aa: CASSGTGFSPLHF; CDR3nt: TGTGCCAGCAGTGGAACAGGGTTTTCACCCCTCCACTTT
d_gene: TRBD2; j_gene: TRBJ2-3; v_gene: TRBV11-2; abundance: -; CDR3aa: CASSSRASGRGDTQYF; CDR3nt: TGTGCCAGCAGCTCCCGGGCTAGCGGGAGAGGCGATACGCAGTATTTT
d_gene: -; j_gene: TRBJ1-2; v_gene: TRBV6-2/TRBV6-3; abundance: few; CDR3aa: CASRGATIVHYGYTF; CDR3nt: TGTGCCAGCAGGGGCGCGACAATCGTCCACTATGGCTACACCTTC
d_gene: -; j_gene: TRBJ2-5; v_gene: TRBV3-1; abundance: few; CDR3aa: CASSHYRVETQYF; CDR3nt: TGTGCCAGCAGCCACTACAGGGTGGAGACCCAGTACTTC
d_gene: TRBD1; j_gene: TRBJ1-1; v_gene: TRBV14; abundance: many; CDR3aa: CASSPGRGRMNTEAFF; CDR3nt: TGTGCCAGCAGCCCGGGGAGGGGGCGCATGAACACTGAAGCTTTCTTT
d_gene: -; j_gene: TRBJ2-7; v_gene: TRBV5-1; abundance: few; CDR3aa: CASSLERLQVYEQYF; CDR3nt: TGCGCCAGCAGCTTGGAGAGACTGCAAGTCTACGAGCAGTACTTC
d_gene: -; j_gene: TRBJ2-2; v_gene: TRBV12-3/TRBV12-4; abundance: -; CDR3aa: CASSLREPSTGELFF; CDR3nt: TGTGCCAGCAGTCTAAGGGAGCCTAGCACCGGGGAGCTGTTTTTT
d_gene: TRBD1; j_gene: TRBJ1-1; v_gene: TRBV6-1; abundance: few; CDR3aa: CASSSGQGPEAFF; CDR3nt: TGTGCCAGCAGCTCCGGACAGGGGCCTGAAGCTTTCTTT
d_gene: TRBD1; j_gene: TRBJ1-2; v_gene: TRBV7-8; abundance: -; CDR3aa: CASSIGQGYGYTF; CDR3nt: TGTGCCAGCAGCATCGGACAGGGATATGGCTACACCTTC
d_gene: TRBD1; j_gene: TRBJ1-2; v_gene: TRBV7-8; abundance: few; CDR3aa: CASSSQGARERGYTF; CDR3nt: TGTGCCAGCAGCTCCCAGGGGGCGCGGGAGCGTGGCTACACCTTC
d_gene: -; j_gene: TRBJ2-7; v_gene: TRBV25-1; abundance: -; CDR3aa: CASSLTSTSYEQYF; CDR3nt: TGTGCCAGCAGCTTGACGTCAACCTCCTACGAGCAGTACTTC
d_gene: -; j_gene: TRBJ2-5; v_gene: TRBV3-1; abundance: many; CDR3aa: CASTEPTPLGETQYF; CDR3nt: TGTGCCAGCACCGAACCGACCCCCCTCGGGGAGACCCAGTACTTC
d_gene: TRBD1; j_gene: TRBJ1-4; v_gene: TRBV18; abundance: -; CDR3aa: CASSPPVGTANEKLFF; CDR3nt: TGTGCCAGCTCACCACCGGTGGGGACAGCTAATGAAAAACTGTTTTTT
d_gene: -; j_gene: TRBJ1-2; v_gene: TRBV12-3/TRBV12-4; abundance: -; CDR3aa: CASSFRGGEYGYTF; CDR3nt: TGTGCCAGCAGTTTCCGGGGCGGCGAGTATGGCTACACCTTC
d_gene: -; j_gene: TRBJ2-1; v_gene: TRBV20-1; abundance: -; CDR3aa: CSASLLGRQYNEQFF; CDR3nt: TGCAGTGCTAGCCTGTTGGGCCGGCAGTACAATGAGCAGTTCTTC
d_gene: -; j_gene: TRBJ2-1; v_gene: TRBV20-1; abundance: few; CDR3aa: CSARDLPRGNNEQFF; CDR3nt: TGCAGTGCTAGAGACTTACCAAGGGGGAACAATGAGCAGTTCTTC
d_gene: TRBD2; j_gene: TRBJ2-2; v_gene: TRBV5-1; abundance: few; CDR3aa: CASSLGGLASNTGELFF; CDR3nt: TGCGCCAGCAGCTTGGGGGGACTAGCCTCGAACACCGGGGAGCTGTTTTTT
d_gene: -; j_gene: TRBJ2-1; v_gene: TRBV6-5; abundance: few; CDR3aa: CASRRRGNEQFF; CDR3nt: TGTGCCAGCAGGAGGAGGGGGAATGAGCAGTTCTTC
d_gene: TRBD2; j_gene: TRBJ2-1; v_gene: TRBV7-9; abundance: few; CDR3aa: CAGTVAGIYNEQFF; CDR3nt: TGTGCCGGAACTGTAGCGGGTATCTACAATGAGCAGTTCTTC
d_gene: -; j_gene: TRBJ2-5; v_gene: TRBV27; abundance: -; CDR3aa: CASSLLTDLEAQYF; CDR3nt: TGTGCCAGCAGTCTCCTAACTGACCTTGAGGCCCAGTACTTC
d_gene: -; j_gene: TRBJ2-1; v_gene: TRBV7-2; abundance: -; CDR3aa: CASTKRFQGYNEQFF; CDR3nt: TGTGCCAGCACCAAGAGGTTCCAGGGCTACAATGAGCAGTTCTTC
d_gene: -; j_gene: TRBJ1-2; v_gene: TRBV12-3/TRBV12-4; abundance: -; CDR3aa: CASSLAWARIYTF; CDR3nt: TGTGCCAGCAGTTTAGCGTGGGCCAGGATCTACACCTTC
d_gene: -; j_gene: TRBJ2-3; v_gene: TRBV7-3; abundance: -; CDR3aa: CASSFGGLTDTQYF; CDR3nt: TGTGCCAGCAGCTTCGGGGGGCTCACAGATACGCAGTATTTT